A single sample gave rise to the 31 T cell receptor beta chains below, sequenced in a study of T cell repertoires in cytomegalovirus infection. TCRdb called the reads again in MiXCR, with one record for every CDR3 protein. The sample lists around 540,000 distinct CDR3 sequences; roughly a third were seen once. What these receptors recognize is not known. The sample consisted of cultured PBMCs, taken from culture after CMV antigen stimulation. The receptors shown here come from a human donor in good health (CMV status not recorded). Some clones in this sample may be carry-over from other donors' samples.

CDR3 sequence reads: CASSPTDWNTEAFF. Here the CDR3 DNA reads TGCGCCAGCAGCCCGACGGACTGGAACACTGAAGCTTTCTTT. J is TRBJ1-1 and V is TRBV4-1; no reliable D call. Trimming took 4 bases from V and 1 from J, leaving 10 bases between them. CDR1 is MGHRA and CDR2 is YSYEKL in the germline V gene. There are 14 residues in the CDR3.

The gene calls are TRBV28 and TRBJ2-2, with 9 bases fitting TRBD1. V dropped 7 bases and J dropped 6; count of bases not matched to a gene: 12. Germline CDR1 MDHEN, CDR2 SYDVKM. This CDR3 contains 16 residues. The CDR3 here is CASTSEDRGLAGELFF. The CDR3 DNA is TGTGCCAGCACGTCTGAGGACAGGGGTCTCGCCGGGGAGCTGTTTTTT. Full variable domain (missing parts from reference TRBV28 and TRBJ2-2): DVKVTQSSRYLVKRTGEKVFLECVQDMDHENMFWYRQDPGLGLRLIYFSYDVKMKEKGDIPEGYSVSREKKERFSLILESASTNQTSMYLCASTSEDRGLAGELFFGEGSRLTVL.

This sequence joins TRBV20-1 and TRBJ2-3, with 8 bases fitting TRBD2. The CDR3 loop spans 15 amino acids. The V gene end was trimmed by 6 bases and the J gene end by 2 bases; junction bases not matched to a gene: 10. CDR1 is DFQATT and CDR2 is SNEGSKA in the germline V gene (reference sequence). DNA for the CDR3: TGCAGTGCCGACCTTACTAGCGGATCCACAGATACGCAGTATTTT. Protein: CSADLTSGSTDTQYF.

This rearrangement joins TRBV24-1 to TRBJ2-5; TRBD1 is a possible D gene (5 bases). This CDR3 has 15 amino acids. V gave up 6 bases and J gave up 2 bases, with 15 bases separating them. CDR1 is KGHDR, CDR2 SFDVKD, per germline. CDR3 region: CATSSPVRGQETQYF. In DNA form, the CDR3 reads TGTGCCACCAGTTCGCCAGTTAGGGGTCAAGAGACCCAGTACTTC.

This clonotype was seen a handful of times. V usage is TRBV6-5 and J usage is TRBJ2-3, with D possibly called TRBD1 or TRBD2 (5 bases each). Trimming left V 5 bases short and J 4 bases short, with 16 bases between. Germline V gene data show CDR1 as MNHEY and CDR2 as SVGAGI. The CDR3 loop spans 15 amino acids. CDR3 nucleotide sequence: TGTGCCAGCAGTGACAGAGGGTATGGACCAGATACGCAGTATTTT. It encodes CASSDRGYGPDTQYF.

J is TRBJ2-3 and V is TRBV30; 8 nucleotides match TRBD1. The CDR3 sequence is 13 residues long. CDR1 is GTSNPN, CDR2 SVGIG, per germline (reference sequence). J gave up 5 bases and V 6 bases, and 7 bases lay outside the gene matches. The CDR3 bases are TGTGCCTGTACGACAGGGGTGGGAGATACGCAGTATTTT. Protein product: CACTTGVGDTQYF.

This clonotype was seen more than once but under ten times. V and J are TRBV6-5 and TRBJ2-7; possible D gene TRBD2, 6 bases. The germline V gene has CDR1 MNHEY and CDR2 SVGAGI. V shed 1 base and J shed 2 bases, with 12 bases lying between them. The CDR3 is 15 residues long. This CDR3 is CASSYFAGSTYEQYF. The CDR3 coding sequence is TGTGCCAGCAGTTACTTTGCGGGGTCCACCTACGAGCAGTACTTC.

The J gene is TRBJ2-1, the V gene TRBV6-5; 9 nucleotides match TRBD2. Germline lookup yields CDR1 MNHEY and CDR2 SVGAGI. This CDR3 comprises 18 residues. With V trimmed by 0 bases and J by 7 bases, 13 bases remained unmatched. The CDR3 DNA is TGTGCCAGCAGTTACTCTAGCGGGAGAAGGGCGTGGTCGAATGAGCAGTTCTTC. Protein product: CASSYSSGRRAWSNEQFF.

In its sample, this clonotype was seen many times. V and J are TRBV7-2 and TRBJ2-5, with 9 bases matching TRBD1. J was trimmed by 5 bases and V by 5 bases; bases with no gene match: 9. Germline loops: CDR1 SGHTA, CDR2 FQGNSA. This CDR3 has 15 residues. CDR3 in amino acids: CASSPTGGQLETQYF. The CDR3 DNA is TGTGCCAGCAGCCCGACAGGGGGACAGCTGGAGACCCAGTACTTC.

This clonotype has ten or more counts. V usage is TRBV28 and J usage is TRBJ1-1; D gene unclear. The CDR3 loop spans 13 amino acids. CDR1 and CDR2 from the germline V gene are MDHEN and SYDVKM. V lost 5 bases and J 1 base, leaving 8 bases between the germline ends. CDR3 nucleotide sequence: TGTGCCAGCAGTCAAGGGTGGAACACTGAAGCTTTCTTT. Translated: CASSQGWNTEAFF.

The table lists this clonotype with a few counts. The V call is TRBV6-5, the J call TRBJ2-3, with 11 bases lining up with TRBD2. Germline V lookup: CDR1 MNHEY, CDR2 SVGAGI. CDR3 size: 20 residues. V lost 0 bases and J lost 1; bases outside the gene matches: 12. The CDR3 nucleotides are TGTGCCAGCAGTTACTCGACCGGGACTAGCGGACCATTGGGCACAGATACGCAGTATTTT. It encodes CASSYSTGTSGPLGTDTQYF.

This clonotype was seen a handful of times. The CDR3 reads CASSQVGVYNEQFF. For the CDR3, the DNA is TGTGCCAGCAGCCAAGTCGGAGTCTACAATGAGCAGTTCTTC. The chain couples TRBV14 to TRBJ2-1, with no clear D. CDR1 and CDR2 from the germline V gene are SGHDN and FVKESK. The CDR3 is made up of 14 amino acids. Trimming shortened V by 1 base and J by 3 bases, and 7 bases separated the two germline ends. Looking up the rest from reference TRBV14 and TRBJ2-1 gives the full variable domain: EAGVTQFPSHSVIEKGQTVTLRCDPISGHDNLYWYRRVMGKEIKFLLHFVKESKQDESGMPNNRFLAERTGGTYSTLKVQPAELEDSGVYFCASSQVGVYNEQFFGPGTRLTVL.

The chain recombines TRBV20-1 with TRBJ1-5, with TRBD1 as a possible D gene (5 bases). V gave up 3 bases and J gave up 5 bases, with 8 bases separating them. The CDR3 totals 12 residues. Germline assignment: CDR1 DFQATT and CDR2 SNEGSKA (reference sequence). CDR3 nucleotides: TGCAGTGCTAGCGGGGGGGATCAGCCCCAGCATTTT. This codes for CSASGGDQPQHF.

This clonotype has only a few counts. The chain employs TRBV24-1 and TRBJ1-5; TRBD1 matches at 7 bases. The ends lost 5 bases at V and 7 bases at J; junction bases unmatched: 13. Germline CDR1 KGHDR, CDR2 SFDVKD. The CDR3 totals 16 residues. The CDR3 here is CATSGPQGPQFQPQHF. CDR3 nucleotides: TGTGCCACCAGTGGACCACAGGGGCCGCAATTCCAGCCCCAGCATTTT.

The chain uses TRBV6-2 or TRBV6-3 and TRBJ2-7; TRBD1 is a possible D gene (5 bases). The germline V and J ends were trimmed by 7 bases and 5 bases, with 21 bases remaining between them. CDR1 and CDR2 (germline): MNHEY, SVGEGT. CDR3 length equals 15 residues. This CDR3 is CASNAPDKGVDEQYF. Here the CDR3 DNA reads TGTGCCAGCAACGCCCCGGACAAAGGAGTAGACGAGCAGTACTTC.

This chain uses TRBV19 with TRBJ2-7; D possibly uses TRBD1 or TRBD2 (5 bases each). Trimming took off 4 bases at V and 6 bases at J, with 19 bases between the two ends. CDR1 is LNHDA and CDR2 is SQIVND in the germline V gene (reference sequence). This CDR3 has 15 amino acids. CDR3 DNA sequence: TGTGCCAGTAGTACCCTTGTTGGGGACGTGGCCGAGCAGTACTTC. This translates into CASSTLVGDVAEQYF.

This clonotype appeared a few times. This chain connects TRBV7-9 to TRBJ2-1; TRBD2 matches 13 bases. In germline, CDR1 is SEHNR, CDR2 FQNEAQ (reference sequence). V shed 5 bases, J shed 8 bases, and the junction held 6 bases outside the gene matches. This CDR3 comprises 15 residues. CDR3 amino acids: CASSIWTSGSDEQFF. The DNA for the CDR3 is TGTGCCAGCAGCATATGGACTAGCGGGAGCGATGAGCAGTTCTTC.

This clonotype was picked up a small number of times. This rearrangement joins TRBV28 to TRBJ2-3; 10 bases fit TRBD2. Per the germline V gene, CDR1 is MDHEN and CDR2 is SYDVKM. The CDR3 contains 19 residues. J was trimmed by 5 bases and V by 2 bases; bases with no gene match: 16. The CDR3 nucleotides read TGTGCCAGCAGTTTACCGGGACTAGCGTCTCCTGCACGGGTAGATACGCAGTATTTT. Translated: CASSLPGLASPARVDTQYF.

This clonotype occurred a few times. The V and J genes are TRBV7-8 and TRBJ1-3; D call uncertain. V was cut by 5 bases and J by 0 bases, with 8 bases left in between. The CDR3 length is 14 residues. Germline CDR1 SGHVS, CDR2 FQNEAQ. The CDR3 loop is CASSPLLSGNTIYF. CDR3 nucleotides: TGTGCCAGCAGCCCCCTTCTCTCTGGAAACACCATATATTTT.

The chain joins TRBV12-3 or TRBV12-4 to TRBJ2-1; no clear D gene. Trimming pared 5 bases from V and 9 bases from J, leaving 14 bases between. The CDR3 contains 13 residues. CDR3 sequence (DNA): TGTGCCAGCAGTCCAGATCGTGTGCTTGAGCAGTTCTTC. It specifies CASSPDRVLEQFF.

The gene calls are TRBV20-1 and TRBJ2-3; no definite D call. Germline-derived CDR1 and CDR2 are DFQATT and SNEGSKA (reference sequence). Trimming left V 0 bases short and J 2 bases short, with 12 bases between. The CDR3 consists of 15 residues. The CDR3 protein is CSARDLHHSTDTQYF. CDR3 DNA: TGCAGTGCTAGAGATCTCCACCATTCCACAGATACGCAGTATTTT.

The chain links TRBV19 to TRBJ2-1; D may correspond to TRBD1 or TRBD2 (5 bases each). Germline values: CDR1 LNHDA, CDR2 SQIVND (reference sequence). The CDR3 covers 18 residues. The V end lost 5 bases, the J end lost 9 bases, and 29 bases lay between the germline ends. CDR3 in amino acids: CASSAHNPGPSPWGEQFF. In DNA form, the CDR3 reads TGTGCCAGTAGTGCCCATAATCCGGGACCTTCGCCGTGGGGTGAGCAGTTCTTC. The full variable domain, rest sourced from reference TRBV19 and TRBJ2-1, is DGGITQSPKYLFRKEGQNVTLSCEQNLNHDAMYWYRQDPGQGLRLIYYSQIVNDFQKGDIAEGYSVSREKKESFPLTVTSAQKNPTAFYLCASSAHNPGPSPWGEQFFGPGTRLTVL.

The count of this clonotype is one. CDR3 nucleotide sequence: TGTGCCAGCAGTTACTCGAGACAGAGCTCCTACGAGCAGTACTTC. It encodes CASSYSRQSSYEQYF. V and J are TRBV6-6 and TRBJ2-7; D is possibly TRBD1 (5 bases). Germline assignment: CDR1 MNHNY and CDR2 SVGAGI (reference sequence). V was shortened by 0 bases and J by 0 bases, with 9 bases between the two germline ends. The CDR3 covers 15 residues.

V usage is TRBV6-5 and J usage is TRBJ1-1; 11 nucleotides match TRBD1. After removal of 6 bases from V and 0 bases from J, the junction contained 6 bases not matched to a gene. Germline CDR1 MNHEY, CDR2 SVGAGI. This CDR3 spans 16 amino acids. Here the CDR3 DNA reads TGTGCCAGCAGATCCCGGACAGGGGGCATGAACACTGAAGCTTTCTTT. Protein product: CASRSRTGGMNTEAFF.

V is TRBV5-1 and J is TRBJ2-5; 7 nucleotides line up with TRBD2. Unmatched junction bases numbered 11, after V lost 1 base and J lost 5 bases. This CDR3 comprises 16 residues. CDR1 and CDR2 (germline): SGHRS, YFSETQ. The chain's CDR3 is CASSLYGNLAEETQYF. CDR3 DNA: TGCGCCAGCAGCTTGTATGGTAATCTAGCGGAGGAGACCCAGTACTTC.

In DNA, the CDR3 is TGTGCCAGCAGCGGGGGGGGGACAGGGACCTACAATGAGCAGTTCTTC. Its translation is CASSGGGTGTYNEQFF. The chain has TRBV2 and TRBJ2-1; weak D call: TRBD1 (9 bases). Germline CDR1 and CDR2: SNHLY and FYNNEI. The CDR3 runs to 16 residues. V lost 6 bases, J lost 2 bases, and 17 bases lay in between.

The J gene is TRBJ2-1, the V gene TRBV5-4; 9 nucleotides match TRBD2. With 4 bases clipped from V and 5 bases from J, the junction kept 10 bases outside the gene matches. The CDR3 runs 16 residues. CDR1 and CDR2 from the germline V gene are SGHNT and YYREEE (reference sequence). CDR3 sequence reads: CASSPHFSGSNNEQFF. DNA for the CDR3: TGTGCCAGCAGCCCCCATTTTAGCGGGAGCAACAATGAGCAGTTCTTC.

This clonotype showed up just a few times. The V and J genes are TRBV12-3 or TRBV12-4 and TRBJ2-3; 9 nucleotides match TRBD2. The J segment lost 3 bases and the V segment lost 4 bases, leaving 5 bases of the junction unmatched. This CDR3 contains 15 residues. In DNA, the CDR3 is TGTGCCAGCAGTTCAGCGGGAGGCTCGACAGATACGCAGTATTTT. It is translated as CASSSAGGSTDTQYF.

The chain combines TRBV4-2 with TRBJ2-7; D is possibly TRBD1 (6 bases). The V gene lost 4 bases and the J gene lost 2 bases, with 27 bases spanning the gap. Germline V CDR1 and CDR2: LGHNA, YNFKEQ. The CDR3 extends over 19 amino acids. The CDR3 loop is CASSPHRVVLDRSPYEQYF. In nucleotides, the CDR3 is TGTGCCAGCAGCCCTCACAGGGTTGTTCTCGATAGGTCTCCCTACGAGCAGTACTTC.

This clonotype was seen a few times. The CDR3: CASSPRSGGNSPLHF. In DNA, the CDR3 is TGTGCCAGCAGTCCCCGGAGTGGGGGAAATTCACCCCTCCACTTT. V gene TRBV12-3 or TRBV12-4 combines with J gene TRBJ1-6, with D possibly being TRBD1 (5 bases). This CDR3 contains 15 residues. Deletions cut 5 bases from V and 7 bases from J, with 15 bases between.

This clonotype was picked up one time. The chain combines TRBV15 with TRBJ2-1; TRBD2 matches at 10 bases. The CDR3 is 16 residues long. Trimming took 0 bases from V and 5 from J; bases not matched to a gene: 4. Germline CDR1 is LNHNV and CDR2 is YYDKDF (reference sequence). This CDR3 reads CATSRDRLAGDNEQFF. The CDR3 coding sequence is TGTGCCACCAGCAGAGATCGTCTAGCGGGAGACAATGAGCAGTTCTTC.